This paragraph covers one T cell receptor beta chain sequence. These data belong to a study of blood T cell repertoires in COVID-19. TCRdb's copy holds only in-frame clones and misses some; the assay was immunoSEQ multiplex PCR. Among approximately 190,000 clones listed, more than 75% were seen once. Germline lookup yields CDR1 ENHRY and CDR2 SYGVKD. The V and J ends lost 2 bases and 5 bases respectively, with 6 bases between them. This CDR3 comprises 13 residues. This chain connects TRBV10-3 to TRBJ1-4; no reliable D call. Sequenced: peripheral blood. The receptor's source is a man between 40 and 49 years old with active or convalescent COVID-19. CDR3 DNA: TGTGCCATCAGTGAGGAGTCAAATGAAAAACTGTTTTTT. Amino acids: CAISEESNEKLFF.